This TCR beta chain originates from a study of early T cells in non-severe SARS-CoV-2 infection. Study in general: Sequencing of bulk RNA from unsorted whole blood was done, without chain pairing. Whole-study findings and limits: Using VDJdb, the matching emphasized anti-spike CD8 responses while missing private and CD4 specificities.

Researchers attached unique molecular identifiers to individual cDNA molecules. MiXCR, run by TCRdb on the 5' RACE reads, gives a single entry per CDR3 protein. The sample has over 90,000 distinct CDR3 sequences, over 9.5% seen once. This clonotype was seen ten or more times. Its target is not known. The CDR3 is made up of 13 amino acids. Germline V lookup: CDR1 SGHRS, CDR2 YFSETQ. V shed 0 bases and J shed 5 bases, with 5 bases lying between them. This TCR derives from an adult who was a healthcare worker with PCR-confirmed SARS-CoV-2 infection or an uninfected control (not recorded which). The chain employs TRBV5-1 and TRBJ2-2; no firm D call. The sequencing here drew on whole blood, taken at baseline. CDR3 sequence (DNA): TGCGCCAGCAGCTTGGCAGGTACCGGGGAGCTGTTTTTT. Its protein is CASSLAGTGELFF.